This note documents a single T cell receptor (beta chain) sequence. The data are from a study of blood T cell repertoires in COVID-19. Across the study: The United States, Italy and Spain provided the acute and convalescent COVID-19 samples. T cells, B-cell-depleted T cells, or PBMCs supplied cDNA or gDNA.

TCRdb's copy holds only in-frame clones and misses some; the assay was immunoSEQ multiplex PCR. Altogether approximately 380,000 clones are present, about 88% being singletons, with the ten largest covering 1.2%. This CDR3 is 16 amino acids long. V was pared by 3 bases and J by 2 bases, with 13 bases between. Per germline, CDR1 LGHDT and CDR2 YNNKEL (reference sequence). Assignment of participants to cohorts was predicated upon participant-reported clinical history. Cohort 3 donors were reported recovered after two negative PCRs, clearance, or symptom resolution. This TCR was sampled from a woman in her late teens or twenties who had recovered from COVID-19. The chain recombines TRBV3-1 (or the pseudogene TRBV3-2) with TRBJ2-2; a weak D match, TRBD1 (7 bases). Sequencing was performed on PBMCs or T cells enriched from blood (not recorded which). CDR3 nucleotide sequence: TGTGCCAGCAGCCAGGCGGGACAGCCAAACACCGGGGAGCTGTTTTTT. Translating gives CASSQAGQPNTGELFF.